The clone carrying this T cell receptor (beta chain) was recorded once. Antigen specificity is unknown. Germline lookup yields CDR1 MNHNS and CDR2 SASEGT. This CDR3 region has 16 residues. V was cut by 0 bases and J by 8 bases, with 17 bases left in between. These data come from a study of shared clonotypes between healthy human individuals. Study results and limitations: Some clonotypes were shared by all four sorted-subset donors, while others were not shared. The non-shared ones had lower generation probabilities than the shared ones. The genetic and exposure-history diversity represented was limited by few donors.

Sorted-subset replicate PCR reactions were performed with 150 to 200 ng DNA, corresponding to tens of thousands of T cell genomes. Generated by immunoSEQ multiplex PCR, the TCRdb table keeps only in-frame clones and is missing some. Among roughly 1.5 million clones listed, 95% to 99% were seen once. V usage is TRBV6-1 and J usage is TRBJ2-1, with D perhaps TRBD2 (5 bases). Sequenced sample: naive CD4+ T cells sorted from blood. Subset meaning: CD45RA+ positively selected. This TCR was recovered from a man younger than 40 in good health. CDR3 region: CASSEAEASWFYEQFF. As DNA, the CDR3 is TGTGCCAGCAGTGAAGCGGAGGCTAGCTGGTTCTATGAGCAGTTCTTC.